Listed below are T cell receptor beta chains from one sample, sequenced in a study of post-analysis software for immune sequencing data. Using its own MiXCR run on the PCR reads, TCRdb lists one record per CDR3 protein. The data show fewer than 850,000 distinct CDR3 sequences, roughly 30% seen once. Material: blood. The receptors here all came from a girl between 5 and 17 years old with multiple sclerosis. Both conserved end residues are part of each CDR3. D genes are given only for firm matches. Some rows mark clone size as missing; the rest say once, few, many or name a class of expanded clone.

CDR3	DNA	D	size	V	J
CASGTLAGASSDTQYF	TGTGCCAGCGGGACCCTAGCGGGGGCCTCCTCAGATACGCAGTATTTT	TRBD2	few	TRBV7-6	TRBJ2-3
CASSPRGYTDTQYF	TGTGCCAGCAGCCCTAGGGGCTACACAGATACGCAGTATTTT	NA	NA	TRBV7-9	TRBJ2-3
CASSNPQGRWTEAFF	TGTGCCAGCAGCAATCCTCAGGGGCGGTGGACTGAAGCTTTCTTT	NA	many	TRBV7-9	TRBJ1-1
CASSFVRDREQFF	TGTGCCAGCAGTTTTGTTAGGGACCGAGAGCAGTTCTTC	NA	NA	TRBV2	TRBJ2-1
CASSNGQGAANYGYTF	TGTGCCAGCAGCAACGGACAGGGGGCGGCTAACTATGGCTACACCTTC	TRBD1	NA	TRBV6-6	TRBJ1-2
CASSFPQGAGGYGYTF	TGTGCCAGCAGCTTCCCCCAGGGGGCGGGTGGCTATGGCTACACCTTC	TRBD1	few	TRBV7-2	TRBJ1-2
CASSPPRGETQYF	TGTGCCAGCAGCCCCCCAAGGGGTGAGACCCAGTACTTC	NA	many	TRBV7-2	TRBJ2-5
CASSQLPSTDTQYF	TGTGCCAGCAGCCAACTTCCAAGCACAGATACGCAGTATTTT	NA	NA	TRBV14	TRBJ2-3
CASSLGLAAPGELFF	TGCGCTAGCAGCCTGGGACTAGCGGCCCCCGGGGAGCTGTTTTTT	TRBD2	NA	TRBV5-1	TRBJ2-2
CASSLTTEAFGSYEQYF	TGTGCCAGCAGCTTAACAACAGAGGCTTTCGGCTCCTACGAGCAGTACTTC	NA	NA	TRBV7-2	TRBJ2-7
CATSRDQSTGSVGTEAFF	TGTGCCACCAGCAGAGATCAGTCGACAGGTTCCGTAGGCACTGAAGCTTTCTTT	NA	NA	TRBV15	TRBJ1-1
CSARESGGAFNEQFF	TGCAGTGCTAGAGAAAGCGGGGGGGCGTTTAATGAGCAGTTCTTC	TRBD2	NA	TRBV20-1	TRBJ2-1
CASSVEGRGMNTEAFF	TGTGCCAGCAGCGTAGAAGGCAGGGGGATGAACACTGAAGCTTTCTTT	TRBD1	NA	TRBV9	TRBJ1-1
CASSSSPGRTDTQYF	TGTGCCAGCAGCTCCAGCCCGGGGAGGACAGATACGCAGTATTTT	NA	NA	TRBV5-5	TRBJ2-3
CASSLFRTSGGTDTQYF	TGTGCCAGCAGCTTATTCCGGACTAGCGGGGGGACAGATACGCAGTATTTT	TRBD2	few	TRBV7-2	TRBJ2-3
CASSPSGGDGYNEQFF	TGTGCCAGCAGCCCGTCCGGGGGCGATGGCTACAATGAGCAGTTCTTC	NA	NA	TRBV3-1	TRBJ2-1
CASSPGAGGSPLHF	TGCGCCAGCAGCCCTGGGGCCGGAGGCTCACCCCTCCACTTT	NA	NA	TRBV5-1	TRBJ1-6
CASRVAGAYEQFF	TGTGCCAGCAGGGTAGCGGGAGCCTATGAGCAGTTCTTC	TRBD2	NA	TRBV27	TRBJ2-1
CSAAEGSQETQYF	TGCAGTGCGGCGGAAGGGAGCCAAGAGACCCAGTACTTC	NA	few	TRBV20-1	TRBJ2-5
CSVPRGGVGFGYEQFF	TGCAGCGTCCCGAGGGGGGGGGTTGGCTTCGGGTATGAGCAGTTCTTC	NA	many	TRBV29-1	TRBJ2-1
CSALQGGGRGNEQFF	TGCAGTGCCCTCCAGGGGGGCGGGAGAGGTAATGAGCAGTTCTTC	NA	NA	TRBV20-1	TRBJ2-1
CASSLMDRGRYEQYF	TGTGCCAGCAGCTTAATGGACAGGGGGAGATACGAGCAGTACTTC	TRBD1	few	TRBV7-2	TRBJ2-7
CASRRGRLEQFF	TGTGCCAGCAGACGGGGTAGACTCGAGCAGTTCTTC	NA	few	TRBV12-3/TRBV12-4	TRBJ2-1
CANSGEGHYGYTF	TGTGCCAACAGCGGGGAGGGGCACTATGGCTACACCTTC	NA	NA	TRBV6-5	TRBJ1-2
CSVEKPRGECGYTF	TGCAGCGTTGAAAAGCCCAGGGGAGAGTGTGGCTACACCTTC	NA	NA	TRBV29-1	TRBJ1-2
CASSVWTSSYEQYF	TGTGCCAGCAGCGTGTGGACTTCCTCCTACGAGCAGTACTTC	NA	few	TRBV7-2	TRBJ2-7
CASSLALPPPGLERNEQYF	TGCGCCAGCAGCTTGGCCCTACCTCCACCGGGACTGGAGCGGAACGAGCAGTACTTC	NA	many	TRBV5-1	TRBJ2-7
CASSIFRWDSSGANVLTF	TGTGCCAGTAGTATCTTCCGTTGGGACAGCTCTGGGGCCAACGTCCTGACTTTC	TRBD1	few	TRBV19	TRBJ2-6
CASRQSRAGEQFF	TGTGCCAGCAGACAAAGCCGAGCAGGGGAGCAGTTCTTC	NA	NA	TRBV27	TRBJ2-1
CASSLGTGPDTTGELFF	TGTGCCAGCAGCCTGGGGACCGGACCCGACACCACCGGGGAGCTGTTTTTT	NA	NA	TRBV28	TRBJ2-2
CSAAARGDPSRTDTQYF	TGCAGTGCCGCGGCCAGGGGAGACCCCTCCCGCACAGATACGCAGTATTTT	NA	few	TRBV20-1	TRBJ2-3
CASSQDGARRGPKYNEQFF	TGTGCCAGCAGCCAAGATGGGGCCAGGAGGGGTCCGAAGTACAATGAGCAGTTCTTC	NA	few	TRBV14	TRBJ2-1
CSAIGTGGDRTDTQYF	TGCAGTGCGATCGGGACAGGGGGGGACCGCACAGATACGCAGTATTTT	TRBD1	NA	TRBV20-1	TRBJ2-3
CASSYSALLAGGNNGQFF	TGTGCCAGCAGTTACTCGGCTCTCTTAGCGGGGGGCAACAATGGGCAGTTCTTC	TRBD2	few	TRBV6-5	TRBJ2-1
CASSPRLAGGSSGEQFF	TGTGCCAGCTCACCTCGACTAGCGGGAGGCAGCTCGGGTGAGCAGTTCTTC	TRBD2	NA	TRBV18	TRBJ2-1
CSATRANTGELFF	TGCAGTGCTACCAGGGCGAACACCGGGGAGCTGTTTTTT	NA	NA	TRBV20-1	TRBJ2-2
CASSPRAAGEKETQYF	TGTGCCAGCAGCCCGAGGGCGGCGGGGGAGAAAGAGACCCAGTACTTC	TRBD2	NA	TRBV7-9	TRBJ2-5
CASNRGLAPFTDTQYF	TGTGCCAGCAACCGCGGACTAGCGCCTTTCACAGATACGCAGTATTTT	TRBD2	few	TRBV28	TRBJ2-3
CASSPHDMDEQFF	TGTGCCAGCAGCCCTCACGACATGGATGAGCAGTTCTTC	NA	NA	TRBV28	TRBJ2-1
CASSQGPIGSNYEQFF	TGCGCCAGCAGCCAAGGGCCTATTGGGAGCAACTATGAGCAGTTCTTC	NA	NA	TRBV4-3	TRBJ2-1